This T cell receptor beta chain was found in a study of cytomegalovirus exposure and HLA in healthy donors. Comments on this clone: Antigen unknown. An end of the junction does not agree with germline; a read error may underlie this.

Germline V CDR1 and CDR2: MGHRA, YSYEKL. This CDR3 has 13 residues. Use of 60 Vbeta and 13 Jbeta primers characterized the PCR. Profiled with immunoSEQ multiplex PCR; TCRdb holds only in-frame clones, not every one. This table holds around 96,000 clones, around 60% found once. Regarding the study as a whole: A few CMV-associated chains proved CMV antigen-specific in vitro.

Material for sequencing was PBMCs. The V call is TRBV4-1, the J call TRBJ2-1; maybe TRBD2 (6 bases). The source is a man aged 55 to 70 in good health and CMV-seronegative. The DNA for the CDR3 is TGCGCCAGCAGCCGGGACTCCAACAATGAGCAGTTCTTC. Its protein is CASSRDSNNEQFF.